The T cell receptor beta chain under discussion was sequenced for a study of vaccination and CD4 T cells after COVID-19. At the level of the study: The post-COVID samples were taken a median about 100 days after diagnosis, anywhere from 35 to 161.

Treatment indicated: approximately 9-day PBMC culture with coronavirus spike peptide pools or control peptides (ViraFEST assay). An unexposed donor provided the CD4+ T cells, which were collected before the COVID-19 pandemic (2011-2018). This clonotype was counted between two and nine times. Its antigen is not identified. The Oncomine TCR Beta short-read assay generated sequence data from the DNA of cultured CD4+ T cells. In TCRdb, the PCR reads were re-called with MiXCR into one record per CDR3 protein. This sample has approximately 7,000 distinct CDR3 sequences, with 52% found just once. J was trimmed by 3 bases and V by 6 bases; bases with no gene match: 3. The CDR3 length is 13 residues. Per germline, CDR1 LNHDA and CDR2 SQIVND (reference sequence).

This chain uses TRBV19 with TRBJ2-7, with 9 nucleotides matching TRBD1. This TCR derives from a human donor in good health. The material sequenced was CD4+ T cells from blood, cultured in vitro. Here the CDR3 reads CASRRTGDYEQYF. CDR3 bases: TGTGCCAGTAGGAGGACAGGGGACTACGAGCAGTACTTC.